The text below deals with one TCR beta chain. Its matching antigen is unknown. Using immunoSEQ multiplex PCR, the repertoire was profiled, and TCRdb retains in-frame clones only, with some absent. The data hold tens of thousands of clones, with 90% observed a single time. V lost 6 bases and J lost 1, with 6 bases in between. CDR1 is SGHAT and CDR2 is FQNNGV in the germline V gene. This CDR3 spans 12 amino acids. The sample belongs to a study of neoadjuvant nivolumab and ipilimumab in lung cancer. As for the study in general: Patients got nivolumab 3 mg/kg on days 1, 15 and 29; combination added ipilimumab 1 mg/kg day 1. Whole-study findings and limits: Only a single major-pathologic-response sample was available for clonality analysis.

This TCR derives from an adult with non-small cell lung cancer. The genes are TRBV11-2 and TRBJ2-5; D call uncertain. The sample here was peripheral blood, taken after neoadjuvant nivolumab, alone or with ipilimumab, at or shortly before surgery. The CDR3 DNA sequence: TGTGCCAGCAGTTCGTCCCAAGAGACCCAGTACTTC. Its protein is CASSSSQETQYF.